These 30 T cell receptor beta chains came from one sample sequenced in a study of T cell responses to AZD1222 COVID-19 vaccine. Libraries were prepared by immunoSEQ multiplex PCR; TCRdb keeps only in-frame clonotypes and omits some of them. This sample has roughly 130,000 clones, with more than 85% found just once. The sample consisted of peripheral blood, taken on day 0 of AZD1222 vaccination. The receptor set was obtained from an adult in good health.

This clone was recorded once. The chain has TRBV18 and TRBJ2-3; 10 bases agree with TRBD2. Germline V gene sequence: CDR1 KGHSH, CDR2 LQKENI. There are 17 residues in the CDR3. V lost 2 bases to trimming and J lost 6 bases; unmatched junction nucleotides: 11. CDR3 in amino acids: CASSPNGLAGESDTQYF. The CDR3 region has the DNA TGTGCCAGCTCACCAAATGGGCTAGCGGGAGAGTCGGATACGCAGTATTTT.

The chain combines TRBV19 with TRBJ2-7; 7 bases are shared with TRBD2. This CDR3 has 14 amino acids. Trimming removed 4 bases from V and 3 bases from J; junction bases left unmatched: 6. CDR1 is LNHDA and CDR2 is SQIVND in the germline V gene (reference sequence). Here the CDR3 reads CASSRASGNYEQYF. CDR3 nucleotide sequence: TGTGCCAGTAGTAGGGCTAGCGGCAACTACGAGCAGTACTTC.

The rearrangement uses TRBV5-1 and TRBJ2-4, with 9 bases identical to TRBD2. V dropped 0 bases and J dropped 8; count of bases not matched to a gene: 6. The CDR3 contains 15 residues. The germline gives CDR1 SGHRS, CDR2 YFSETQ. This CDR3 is CASSLGAGGPDIQYF. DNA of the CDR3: TGCGCCAGCAGCTTGGGGGCGGGAGGGCCTGACATTCAGTACTTC.

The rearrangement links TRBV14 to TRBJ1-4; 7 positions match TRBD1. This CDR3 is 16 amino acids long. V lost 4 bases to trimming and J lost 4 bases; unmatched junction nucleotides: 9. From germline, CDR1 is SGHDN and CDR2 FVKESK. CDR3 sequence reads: CASSLGDRFFNEKLFF. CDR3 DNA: TGTGCCAGCAGCCTCGGGGACAGATTCTTTAATGAAAAACTGTTTTTT.

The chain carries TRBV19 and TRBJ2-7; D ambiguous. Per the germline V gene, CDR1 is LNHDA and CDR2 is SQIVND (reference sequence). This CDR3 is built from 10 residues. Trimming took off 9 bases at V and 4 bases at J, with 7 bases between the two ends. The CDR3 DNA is TGTGCCAGACCCCCTTACGAGCAGTACTTC. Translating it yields CARPPYEQYF.

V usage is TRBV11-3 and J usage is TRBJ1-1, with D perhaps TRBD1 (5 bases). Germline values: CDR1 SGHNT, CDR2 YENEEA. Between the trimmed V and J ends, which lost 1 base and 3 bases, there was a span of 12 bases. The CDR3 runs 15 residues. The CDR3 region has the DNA TGTGCCAGCAGCTTAGGACAGTTGGGTGACACTGAAGCTTTCTTT. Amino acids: CASSLGQLGDTEAFF.

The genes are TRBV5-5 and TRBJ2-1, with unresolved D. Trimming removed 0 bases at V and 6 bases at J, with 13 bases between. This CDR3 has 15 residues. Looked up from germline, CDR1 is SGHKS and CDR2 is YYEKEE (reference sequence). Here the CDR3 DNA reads TGTGCCAGCAGCTTGGTTGCGGTCCCCGCCAATGAGCAGTTCTTC. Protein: CASSLVAVPANEQFF.

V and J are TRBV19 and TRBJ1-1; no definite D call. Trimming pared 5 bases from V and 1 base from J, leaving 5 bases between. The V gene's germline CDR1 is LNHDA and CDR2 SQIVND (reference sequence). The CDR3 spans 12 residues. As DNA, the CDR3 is TGTGCCAGTAGTTGGGGGAACACTGAAGCTTTCTTT. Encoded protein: CASSWGNTEAFF. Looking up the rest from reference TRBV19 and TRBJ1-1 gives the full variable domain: DGGITQSPKYLFRKEGQNVTLSCEQNLNHDAMYWYRQDPGQGLRLIYYSQIVNDFQKGDIAEGYSVSREKKESFPLTVTSAQKNPTAFYLCASSWGNTEAFFGQGTRLTVV.

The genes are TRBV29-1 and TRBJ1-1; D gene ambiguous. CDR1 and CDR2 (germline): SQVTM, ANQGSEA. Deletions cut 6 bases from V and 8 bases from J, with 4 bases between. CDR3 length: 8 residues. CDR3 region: CSVEEAFF. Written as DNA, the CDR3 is TGCAGCGTCGAGGAAGCTTTCTTT.

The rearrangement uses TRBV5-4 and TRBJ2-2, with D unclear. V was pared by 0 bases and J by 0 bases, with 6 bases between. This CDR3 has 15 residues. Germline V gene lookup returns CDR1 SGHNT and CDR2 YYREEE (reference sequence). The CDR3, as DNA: TGTGCCAGCAGCTTGGGCAGGCCGAACACCGGGGAGCTGTTTTTT. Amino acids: CASSLGRPNTGELFF.

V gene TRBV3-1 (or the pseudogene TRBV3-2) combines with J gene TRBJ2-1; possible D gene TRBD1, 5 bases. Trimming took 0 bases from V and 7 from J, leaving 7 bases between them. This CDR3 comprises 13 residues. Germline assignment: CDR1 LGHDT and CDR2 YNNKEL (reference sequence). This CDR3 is CASSQDRDNEQFF. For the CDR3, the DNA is TGTGCCAGCAGCCAAGACAGGGATAATGAGCAGTTCTTC.

The CDR3 loop is CASSATSYNSPLHF. The CDR3 DNA reads as TGCGCCAGCAGTGCAACCTCCTATAATTCACCCCTCCACTTT. The chain combines TRBV10-2 with TRBJ1-6; D is undetermined. CDR1 and CDR2 from the germline V gene are WSHSY and SAAADI. Deletions cut 4 bases from V and 0 bases from J, with 4 bases between. The CDR3 covers 14 residues.

This chain's CDR3 is CASSLLGGNTQYF. In DNA, the CDR3 is TGTGCCAGCAGCTTGTTGGGGGGGAATACGCAGTATTTT. The chain carries TRBV5-5 and TRBJ2-3; TRBD2 matches at 7 bases. CDR1 is SGHKS and CDR2 is YYEKEE in the germline V gene (reference sequence). This CDR3 is built from 13 residues. The V gene end was trimmed by 1 base and the J gene end by 7 bases; junction bases not matched to a gene: 3.

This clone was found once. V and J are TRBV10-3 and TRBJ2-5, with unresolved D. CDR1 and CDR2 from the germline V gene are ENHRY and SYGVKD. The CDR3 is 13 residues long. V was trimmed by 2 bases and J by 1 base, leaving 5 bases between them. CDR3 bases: TGTGCCATCAGTGAGGGGTTCCAAGAGACCCAGTACTTC. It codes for CAISEGFQETQYF.

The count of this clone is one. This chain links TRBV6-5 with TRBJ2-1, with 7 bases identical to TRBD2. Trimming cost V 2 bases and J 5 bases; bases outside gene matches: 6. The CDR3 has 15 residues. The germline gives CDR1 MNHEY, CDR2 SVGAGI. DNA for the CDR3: TGTGCCAGCAGTTACGAGGCTAGCGGACACAATGAGCAGTTCTTC. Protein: CASSYEASGHNEQFF.

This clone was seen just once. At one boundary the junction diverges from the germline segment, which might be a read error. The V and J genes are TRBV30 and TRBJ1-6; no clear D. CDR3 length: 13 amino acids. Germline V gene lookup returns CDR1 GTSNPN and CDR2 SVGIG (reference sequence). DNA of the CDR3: TGTGCTTGGAAGTACCATGGGGATTCACCCCTCCACTTT. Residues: CAWKYHGDSPLHF.

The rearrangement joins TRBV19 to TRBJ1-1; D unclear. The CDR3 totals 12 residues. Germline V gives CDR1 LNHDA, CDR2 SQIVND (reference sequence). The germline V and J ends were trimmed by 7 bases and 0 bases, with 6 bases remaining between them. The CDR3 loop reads CASKFLNTEAFF. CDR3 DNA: TGTGCCAGTAAATTCTTGAACACTGAAGCTTTCTTT.

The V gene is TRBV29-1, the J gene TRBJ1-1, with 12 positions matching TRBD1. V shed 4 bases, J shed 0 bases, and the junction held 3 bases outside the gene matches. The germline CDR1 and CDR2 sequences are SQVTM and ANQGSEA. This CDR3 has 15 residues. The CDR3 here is CSVARDRGLNTEAFF. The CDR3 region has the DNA TGCAGCGTTGCCCGGGACAGGGGGCTGAACACTGAAGCTTTCTTT.

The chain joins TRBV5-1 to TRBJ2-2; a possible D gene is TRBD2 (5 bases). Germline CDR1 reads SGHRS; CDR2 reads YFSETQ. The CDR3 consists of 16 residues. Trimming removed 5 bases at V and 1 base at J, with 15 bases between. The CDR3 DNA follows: TGCGCCAGCAGTTATGAGAGCGGCCAGAACACCGGGGAGCTGTTTTTT. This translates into CASSYESGQNTGELFF.

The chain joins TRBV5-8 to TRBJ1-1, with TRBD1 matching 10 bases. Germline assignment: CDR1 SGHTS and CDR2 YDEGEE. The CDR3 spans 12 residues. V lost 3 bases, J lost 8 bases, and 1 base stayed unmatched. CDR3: CASSSTGGEAFF. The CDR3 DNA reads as TGTGCCAGCAGCTCGACAGGGGGCGAAGCTTTCTTT.

The CDR3 coding sequence is TGTGCCAGCTTGACAGGGGCCGCAGTAGGCACTGAAGCTTTCTTT. As protein: CASLTGAAVGTEAFF. The chain combines TRBV10-3 with TRBJ1-1; 8 bases line up with TRBD1. V shed 10 bases and J 4 bases; nucleotides not matched to a gene: 14. This CDR3 region has 15 residues. Germline CDR1 and CDR2: ENHRY and SYGVKD.

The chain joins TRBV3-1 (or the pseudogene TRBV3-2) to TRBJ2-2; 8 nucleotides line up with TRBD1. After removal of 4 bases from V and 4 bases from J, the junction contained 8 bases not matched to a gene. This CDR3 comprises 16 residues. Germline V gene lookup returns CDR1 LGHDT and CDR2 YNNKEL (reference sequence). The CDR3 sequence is CASSPRTGRSTGELFF. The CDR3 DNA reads TGTGCCAGCAGCCCCCGGACAGGGAGAAGCACCGGGGAGCTGTTTTTT.

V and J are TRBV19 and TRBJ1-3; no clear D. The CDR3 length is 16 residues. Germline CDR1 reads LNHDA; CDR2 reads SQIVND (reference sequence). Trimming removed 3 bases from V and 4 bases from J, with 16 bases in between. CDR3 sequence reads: CASSIFAGSRGNTIYF. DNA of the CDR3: TGTGCCAGTAGTATTTTCGCCGGGTCGCGGGGAAACACCATATATTTT.

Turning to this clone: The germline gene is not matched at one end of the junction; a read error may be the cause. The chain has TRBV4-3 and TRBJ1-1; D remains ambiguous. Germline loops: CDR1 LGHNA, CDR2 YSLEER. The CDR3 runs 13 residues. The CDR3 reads CAGSQGTNTEAFF. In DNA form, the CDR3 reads TGCGCCGGCAGCCAAGGTACAAACACTGAAGCTTTCTTT.

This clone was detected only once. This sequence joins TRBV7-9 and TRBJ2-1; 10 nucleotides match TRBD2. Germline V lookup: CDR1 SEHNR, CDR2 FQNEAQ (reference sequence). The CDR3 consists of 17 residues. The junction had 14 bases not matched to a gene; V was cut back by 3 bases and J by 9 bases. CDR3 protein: CASSLNLGAGGPREQFF. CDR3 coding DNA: TGTGCCAGCAGCTTGAATTTGGGAGCGGGAGGGCCTCGTGAGCAGTTCTTC.

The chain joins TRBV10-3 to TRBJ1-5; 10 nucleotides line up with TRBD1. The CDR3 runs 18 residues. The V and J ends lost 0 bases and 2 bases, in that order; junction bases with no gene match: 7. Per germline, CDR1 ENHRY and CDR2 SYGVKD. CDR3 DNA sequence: TGTGCCATCAGTGAGTCGACTGGAGGGACAGGGGGCAATCAGCCCCAGCATTTT. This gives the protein CAISESTGGTGGNQPQHF.

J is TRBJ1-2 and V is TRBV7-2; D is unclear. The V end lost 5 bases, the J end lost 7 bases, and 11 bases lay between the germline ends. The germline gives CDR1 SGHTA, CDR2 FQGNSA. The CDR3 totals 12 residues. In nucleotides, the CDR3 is TGTGCCAGCAGCCCAAGCCGGAGTGGCTACACCTTC. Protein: CASSPSRSGYTF.

For the CDR3, the DNA is TGTGCCAGTTGCTCCTTTGGCGGGGGCGGGGTTGGTGAGCAGTTCTTC. It encodes CASCSFGGGGVGEQFF. The gene calls are TRBV19 and TRBJ2-1; TRBD2 might be the D (7 bases). CDR3 length: 16 residues. Trimming removed 8 bases at V and 9 bases at J, with 26 bases between. Germline V gene lookup returns CDR1 LNHDA and CDR2 SQIVND (reference sequence).

CDR3 in amino acids: CASSFFDRTDSPLHF. The CDR3 DNA is TGTGCCAGCAGCTTCTTCGACCGAACTGATTCACCCCTCCACTTT. This chain uses TRBV5-5 with TRBJ1-6; D remains ambiguous. The CDR3 loop spans 15 amino acids. V was pared by 2 bases and J by 8 bases, with 14 bases between. Looked up from germline, CDR1 is SGHKS and CDR2 is YYEKEE (reference sequence).

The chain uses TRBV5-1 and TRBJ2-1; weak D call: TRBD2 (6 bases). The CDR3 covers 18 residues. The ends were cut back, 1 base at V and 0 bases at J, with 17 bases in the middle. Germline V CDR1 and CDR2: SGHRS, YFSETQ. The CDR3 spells CASSLLSLATPSYNEQFF. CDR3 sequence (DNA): TGCGCCAGCAGCTTGTTATCCCTAGCGACACCCTCCTACAATGAGCAGTTCTTC.